The following is a T cell receptor (beta chain) sequence with its context. Its antigen is not identified. Germline lookup yields CDR1 GTSNPN and CDR2 SVGIG (reference sequence). V was clipped by 5 bases and J by 0 bases; unmatched bases: 14. This CDR3 comprises 20 residues. This sample is part of a study of CD8+ T cells in alopecia areata. Whole-study results and caveats: Lesional scalp, especially alopecia totalis/universalis, showed higher clonality than normal scalp. With patients, TCR sharing proved less clear than in mice, a difference possibly related to HLA.

Isolated RNA was reverse transcribed into cDNA used as the sequencing template. Some clones are missing from TCRdb's copy, which holds only in-frame ones; the method was immunoSEQ multiplex PCR. The sample contains some 98,000 clones, approximately 60% of which appear only once. This sample's treatment: oral pan-JAK inhibitor, 5-10 mg twice daily. Lesional scalp punch biopsies and peripheral blood came from alopecia areata patients. This clonotype was sampled from a human donor with alopecia areata. This material consisted of CD8+ T cells sorted from blood, taken at week 4, from a patient treated with tofacitinib. The chain combines TRBV30 with TRBJ2-1, with 15 bases that match TRBD2. The DNA of the CDR3 is TGTGCCTGGGACGGGACTAGCGGGAGGTCTACTTGGAGCTCCTACAATGAGCAGTTCTTC. Translated, it gives CAWDGTSGRSTWSSYNEQFF. Looking up the rest from reference TRBV30 and TRBJ2-1 gives the full variable domain: SQTIHQWPATLVQPVGSPLSLECTVEGTSNPNLYWYRQAAGRGLQLLFYSVGIGQISSEVPQNLSASRPQDRQFILSSKKLLLSDSGFYLCAWDGTSGRSTWSSYNEQFFGPGTRLTVL.